This T cell receptor (beta chain) was documented in a study of cytomegalovirus exposure and HLA in healthy donors. Study at large: Caucasian-associated ancestry cluster membership applied to 75% to 85% of nearly 400 genotyped donors. Study conclusions and caveats: Presence/absence comparisons presumed near-even sequencing depth among donors. Some public TCRs appeared in many individuals, while most sequences were rare.

A word on this clone: Its antigen is still unknown.

This CDR3 has 15 residues. The germline V gene encodes CDR1 SQVTM and CDR2 ANQGSEA. V shed 7 bases, J shed 2 bases, and the junction held 5 bases outside the gene matches. Primers: 60 Vbeta forward and 13 Jbeta reverse. Original analysis: A later analysis counted 65 million to 95 million unique TCR beta chains, around 11 million shared. The assay was immunoSEQ multiplex PCR, and TCRdb's table has in-frame clones only and misses some. Clone size and V and J calls were adopted from that table, with D and trimming inferred from the DNA. The sample holds 150,000 to 200,000 clones, about four fifths seen once.

The V and J genes are TRBV29-1 and TRBJ2-1; 13 positions agree with TRBD2. The sequencing sample was made of PBMCs. This TCR came from a woman in her late teens or twenties in good health and CMV-seronegative. CDR3 sequence reads: CSATTSGRAYNEQFF. The DNA for the CDR3 is TGCAGCGCCACAACTAGCGGGAGGGCCTACAATGAGCAGTTCTTC.